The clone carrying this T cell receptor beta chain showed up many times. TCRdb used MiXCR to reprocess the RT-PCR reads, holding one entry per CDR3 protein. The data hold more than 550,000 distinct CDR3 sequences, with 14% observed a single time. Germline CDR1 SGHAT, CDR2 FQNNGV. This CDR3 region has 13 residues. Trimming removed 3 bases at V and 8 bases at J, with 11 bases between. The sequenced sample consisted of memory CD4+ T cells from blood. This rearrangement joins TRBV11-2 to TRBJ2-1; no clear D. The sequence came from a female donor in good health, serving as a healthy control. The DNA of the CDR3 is TGTGCCAGCAGCTTGATCTCGGGTGATGAGCAGTTCTTC. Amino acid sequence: CASSLISGDEQFF. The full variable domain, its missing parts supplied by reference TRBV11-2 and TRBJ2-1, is EAGVAQSPRYKIIEKRQSVAFWCNPISGHATLYWYQQILGQGPKLLIQFQNNGVVDDSQLPKDRFSAERLKGVDSTLKIQPAKLEDSAVYLCASSLISGDEQFFGPGTRLTVL.